The T cell receptor (beta chain) described here comes from a study of CD8+ T cells in alopecia areata. Extracted from the samples, RNA was reverse transcribed into cDNA to serve as the sequencing template. Here immunoSEQ multiplex PCR was the method, and the copy in TCRdb shows in-frame clones only, minus some. Captured here are more than 250,000 clones, none seen once; the top ten comprise 0.9% to 1.5%. Looked up from germline, CDR1 is NSHNY and CDR2 is SYGAGN. The length of the CDR3 is 15 residues. With V trimmed by 4 bases and J by 0 bases, 1 base remained unmatched. Markers used for sorting pooled cutaneous lymph node cells were CD4, CD8alpha, NKG2D, NKG2ACE and others. To note about this clone: Gene names follow the mouse nomenclature. The read terminates 4 residues before the CDR3 end, so the remaining end is supplied by the germline J gene.

The receptor was isolated from a C3H/HeJ mouse with alopecia areata. The MHC haplotype of this mouse line is H2-k. The rearrangement links TRBV13-1 to TRBJ2-2; 9 bases are a match to TRBD2. Source material: CD4+ T cells sorted from a lymph node. The CDR3 reads CASSLGGANTGQLYF. The CDR3 bases that were read are TGTGCCAGCAGTCTGGGGGGGGCAAACACCGGG.